The T cell receptor beta chain described here comes from a study of beta chain features in type 1 diabetes. Study as a whole: In age, gender and cell yields, patients were similar to healthy donors. Across the samples, over 85 million sorted cells were examined in total. Study outcomes and limitations: Reads derived from cDNA could over-represent cells showing high TCR expression. TCRB CDR3s were moderately but significantly shorter in Type 1 diabetes patients in all four CD4+ subsets.

Blood was drawn once from each donor into heparinised tubes. The draws averaged roughly 120 mL. Trimming shortened V by 0 bases and J by 3 bases, and 9 bases separated the two germline ends. The CDR3 covers 14 residues. Germline assignment: CDR1 SGHRS and CDR2 YFSETQ. Points on this clone: Its antigen remains unknown.

Every bit of the isolated RNA underwent reverse transcription, so sequencing read expressed TCRB transcripts. Profiling relied on immunoSEQ multiplex PCR, and the TCRdb table lists in-frame clones only, not all of them. The sample has roughly 47,000 clones, 35% to 55% seen once; the top ten hold around 0.13%. The clonotype was recovered from a young man with type 1 diabetes. The sample comprised stem cell memory CD4+ T cells from blood. The chain combines TRBV5-1 with TRBJ1-1, with D perhaps TRBD1 (5 bases). CDR3 protein: CASSLAGGDTEAFF. The DNA for the CDR3 is TGCGCCAGCAGCTTGGCCGGGGGGGACACTGAAGCTTTCTTT.